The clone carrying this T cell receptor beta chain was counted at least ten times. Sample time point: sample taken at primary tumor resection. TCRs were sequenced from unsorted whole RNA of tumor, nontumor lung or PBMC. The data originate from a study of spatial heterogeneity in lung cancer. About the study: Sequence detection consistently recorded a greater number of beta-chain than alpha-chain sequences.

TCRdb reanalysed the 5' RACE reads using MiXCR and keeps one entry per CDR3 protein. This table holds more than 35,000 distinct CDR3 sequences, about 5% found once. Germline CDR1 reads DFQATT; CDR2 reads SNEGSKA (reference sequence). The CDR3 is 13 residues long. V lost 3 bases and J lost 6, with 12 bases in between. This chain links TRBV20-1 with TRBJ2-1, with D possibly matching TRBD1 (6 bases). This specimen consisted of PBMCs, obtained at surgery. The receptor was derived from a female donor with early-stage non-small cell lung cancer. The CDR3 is CSARWTVLNEQFF. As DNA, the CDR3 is TGCAGTGCTAGGTGGACAGTTCTCAATGAGCAGTTCTTC.